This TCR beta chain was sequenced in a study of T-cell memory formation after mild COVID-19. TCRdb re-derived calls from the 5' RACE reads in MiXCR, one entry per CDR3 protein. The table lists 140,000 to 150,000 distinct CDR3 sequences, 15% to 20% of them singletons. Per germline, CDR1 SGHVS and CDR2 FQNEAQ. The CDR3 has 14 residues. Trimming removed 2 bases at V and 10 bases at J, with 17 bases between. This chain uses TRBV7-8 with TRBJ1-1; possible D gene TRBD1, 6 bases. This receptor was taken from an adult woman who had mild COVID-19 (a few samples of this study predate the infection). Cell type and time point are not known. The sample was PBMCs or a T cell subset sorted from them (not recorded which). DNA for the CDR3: TGTGCCAGCAGCTTAACAGGGTACCAGTGGGGAGCTTTCTTT. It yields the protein CASSLTGYQWGAFF.